This T cell receptor (beta chain) is from a study of PD-1 blockade in classical Hodgkin lymphoma. Sequencing was performed with immunoSEQ multiplex PCR; in TCRdb, only in-frame clones are kept and a portion is missing. The sample contains about 43,000 clones, roughly 78% of which appear only once. Exposure to brentuximab vedotin varied, and each patient had relapsed following autologous stem cell transplantation. The sample here was peripheral blood mononuclear cells (PBMCs), taken before the second cycle of nivolumab. The TCR was taken from a human donor with classical Hodgkin lymphoma.

CDR3 region: CASSPTGGGYEQYF. CDR3 in DNA: TGTGCCAGCAGTCCTACAGGGGGCGGCTACGAGCAGTACTTC. V and J are TRBV6-6 and TRBJ2-7; TRBD1 agrees at 9 bases. Germline CDR1 reads MNHNY; CDR2 reads SVGAGI (reference sequence). With V trimmed by 5 bases and J by 3 bases, 5 bases remained unmatched. The CDR3 spans 14 residues.